This TCR beta chain is drawn from a study of blood T cells in healthy people across ages. Regarding the study as a whole: It was not possible, with unsorted PBMCs, to conclusively compare naive and antigen-experienced cells.

The CDR3 has 15 residues. V was pared by 7 bases and J by 3 bases, with 18 bases between. Sample-barcoded 5' priming and a J-beta primer mix drove a second PCR of roughly 6 to 12 cycles. TCRdb independently ran MiXCR on the 5' RACE reads; one entry per CDR3 protein. The sample includes over a million distinct CDR3 sequences, 59% seen only once; the top ten take 6.5% to 8%. As regards this clonotype: Its target is not known.

The sequence was collected from a man aged 18 to 35 in good health. The chain recombines TRBV12-3 or TRBV12-4 with TRBJ1-2; no reliable D call. Sequencing was performed on blood. CDR3 residues: CASTPLDPPDYGYTF. As DNA, the CDR3 is TGTGCCAGCACCCCTCTTGACCCTCCCGACTATGGCTACACCTTC.